Below, 24 T cell receptor beta chains from the same sample are listed, as sequenced in a study of PD-1 blockade in classical Hodgkin lymphoma. This table comes from immunoSEQ multiplex PCR, and its TCRdb copy is limited to in-frame clones, with some not included. The sample shows about 20,000 clones, more than 75% of them seen only once. Time point described: cycle 4 day 1 (C4D1), after six to seven weeks of nivolumab. Every patient experienced relapse after autologous stem cell transplantation, and brentuximab vedotin exposure varied. The investigators isolated CD8+ T cells from thawed PBMCs using magnetic negative selection. Sequencing was performed on CD8+ T cells from blood, taken before the fourth cycle of nivolumab. The receptors derive from a human donor with classical Hodgkin lymphoma.

The V call is TRBV19, the J call TRBJ2-1, with D maybe TRBD2 (5 bases). CDR1 and CDR2 from the germline V gene are LNHDA and SQIVND (reference sequence). The CDR3 is 13 residues long. Trimming shortened V by 1 base and J by 7 bases, and 8 bases separated the two germline ends. The CDR3 nucleotides read TGTGCCAGTAGTATAGGGACTCGAAATGAGCAGTTCTTC. Encoded protein: CASSIGTRNEQFF.

V gene TRBV20-1 combines with J gene TRBJ2-2; weak D call: TRBD1 (5 bases). V dropped 7 bases and J dropped 4 bases, with 7 bases sitting between them. The CDR3 has 11 residues. Germline loops: CDR1 DFQATT, CDR2 SNEGSKA (reference sequence). The DNA for the CDR3 is TGCAGTGTAGACAGCACCGGGGAGCTGTTTTTT. Encoded protein: CSVDSTGELFF.

The chain links TRBV19 to TRBJ2-3, with a tentative D call TRBD2 (6 bases). The CDR3 sequence is 18 residues long. Trimming left V 5 bases short and J 1 base short, with 22 bases between. Germline loops: CDR1 LNHDA, CDR2 SQIVND (reference sequence). CDR3 nucleotide sequence: TGTGCCAGTAGTGCCTGGGGGTTAAGAGTAGCGGGCACAGATACGCAGTATTTT. Its translation is CASSAWGLRVAGTDTQYF.

The chain has TRBV20-1 and TRBJ2-7; D not resolved. Germline V gene lookup returns CDR1 DFQATT and CDR2 SNEGSKA (reference sequence). This CDR3 region has 11 residues. The ends were cut back, 6 bases at V and 4 bases at J, with 10 bases in the middle. CDR3 nucleotide sequence: TGCAGTGCGAGCGAGGATTACGAGCAGTACTTC. Protein product: CSASEDYEQYF.

The count of this clone is one. The J gene is TRBJ2-3, the V gene TRBV4-2, with 9 bases aligning to TRBD2. CDR1 is LGHNA, CDR2 YNFKEQ, per germline. Germline trimming cut 4 bases from V and 2 bases from J; bases unmatched to any gene: 7. CDR3 length equals 16 residues. As DNA, the CDR3 is TGTGCCAGCAGCCCCATCGAGCGGGGGGACACAGATACGCAGTATTTT. Translation gives CASSPIERGDTDTQYF.

V is TRBV27 and J is TRBJ2-3; D might be TRBD2 (5 bases). The CDR3 is 14 residues long. V was cut by 4 bases and J by 2 bases, with 10 bases left in between. Per germline, CDR1 MNHEY and CDR2 SMNVEV (reference sequence). CDR3 sequence (DNA): TGTGCCAGCAGTTCGGGATCTTTCACAGATACGCAGTATTTT. Its protein is CASSSGSFTDTQYF.

This clone is a singleton in its sample. The chain uses TRBV7-9 and TRBJ2-3; 9 bases align to TRBD1. The CDR3 covers 15 residues. Germline trimming cut 4 bases from V and 3 bases from J; bases unmatched to any gene: 5. The germline CDR1 and CDR2 sequences are SEHNR and FQNEAQ (reference sequence). The CDR3 coding sequence is TGTGCCAGCAGCTCGGACAGGGGCCGAACAGATACGCAGTATTTT. This encodes CASSSDRGRTDTQYF.

The V call is TRBV4-2, the J call TRBJ2-3, with 7 bases matching TRBD2. Germline-derived CDR1 and CDR2 are LGHNA and YNFKEQ. The CDR3 spans 15 residues. With 0 bases clipped from V and 4 bases from J, the junction kept 4 bases outside the gene matches. The CDR3 region is CASSQEGGSADTQYF. The CDR3 nucleotides read TGTGCCAGCAGCCAAGAGGGAGGGTCCGCAGATACGCAGTATTTT.

J is TRBJ2-5 and V is TRBV18; 7 bases fit TRBD1. Germline V gene lookup returns CDR1 KGHSH and CDR2 LQKENI. This CDR3 is built from 15 residues. The V and J ends lost 2 bases and 2 bases, in that order; junction bases with no gene match: 5. CDR3 coding DNA: TGTGCCAGCTCACCATGGGACAGTACACAAGAGACCCAGTACTTC. This encodes CASSPWDSTQETQYF.

This clone was seen a few times. V usage is TRBV4-1 and J usage is TRBJ1-5, with 7 nucleotides matching TRBD1. This CDR3 spans 14 amino acids. The V segment lost 3 bases and the J segment 2 bases; nucleotides outside the gene matches: 1. Germline lookup yields CDR1 MGHRA and CDR2 YSYEKL. CDR3: CASSHGQGNQPQHF. The CDR3 DNA sequence: TGCGCCAGCAGCCATGGACAGGGCAATCAGCCCCAGCATTTT.

V and J are TRBV2 and TRBJ2-1, with 11 bases fitting TRBD2. CDR3 size: 18 residues. The V gene end was trimmed by 1 base and the J gene end by 4 bases; junction bases not matched to a gene: 9. Germline values: CDR1 SNHLY, CDR2 FYNNEI. The CDR3 region is CASSEGYPSGGSYNEQFF. The DNA of the CDR3 is TGTGCCAGCAGTGAAGGGTACCCTAGCGGGGGGTCTTACAATGAGCAGTTCTTC.

The chain links TRBV10-2 to TRBJ2-7; the match to TRBD2 covers 10 bases. CDR1 is WSHSY, CDR2 SAAADI, per germline. The V and J ends lost 7 bases and 1 base, in that order; junction bases with no gene match: 4. This CDR3 is built from 14 residues. In DNA, the CDR3 is TGCGCCAGCAAACCTAGCGGGGGTTCCTACGAGCAGTACTTC. This sequence encodes CASKPSGGSYEQYF.

This rearrangement joins TRBV27 to TRBJ1-2, with 12 bases identical to TRBD1. This CDR3 has 15 amino acids. The trim removed 5 bases at V and 8 bases at J, leaving 9 bases unmatched. Germline values: CDR1 MNHEY, CDR2 SMNVEV (reference sequence). This chain's CDR3 is CASSLTGTGGWGYTF. CDR3 sequence (DNA): TGTGCCAGCAGTCTGACAGGGACAGGGGGCTGGGGCTACACCTTC.

This clone has only one observation. The rearrangement links TRBV6-5 to TRBJ1-1, with TRBD1 as a possible D gene (5 bases). CDR1 and CDR2 from the germline V gene are MNHEY and SVGAGI. The CDR3 extends over 13 amino acids. V lost 2 bases, J lost 8 bases, and 12 bases lay in between. CDR3 in amino acids: CASSYAKKGEAFF. CDR3 nucleotides: TGTGCCAGCAGTTACGCCAAGAAGGGGGAAGCTTTCTTT.

The chain combines TRBV5-6 with TRBJ2-2; D is ambiguous. The CDR3 extends over 12 amino acids. Looked up from germline, CDR1 is SGHDT and CDR2 is YYEEEE. Trimming stripped 0 bases from V and 7 bases from J, with 4 bases between. CDR3 residues: CASSLVVGELFF. The CDR3 DNA is TGTGCCAGCAGCTTGGTAGTCGGGGAGCTGTTTTTT.

This clone has a single count. The chain is built from TRBV2 and TRBJ2-3; D may be TRBD2 (6 bases). The V and J ends lost 5 bases and 2 bases respectively, with 14 bases between them. CDR3 size: 15 residues. The germline CDR1 and CDR2 sequences are SNHLY and FYNNEI. Here the CDR3 reads CASSSVAGSTDTQYF. For the CDR3, the DNA is TGTGCCAGCAGTTCGGTTGCGGGATCCACAGATACGCAGTATTTT. Supplemented by reference TRBV2 and TRBJ2-3, the full variable domain reads EPEVTQTPSHQVTQMGQEVILRCVPISNHLYFYWYRQILGQKVEFLVSFYNNEISEKSEIFDDQFSVERPDGSNFTLKIRSTKLEDSAMYFCASSSVAGSTDTQYFGPGTRLTVL.

The gene calls are TRBV11-3 and TRBJ2-7, with D possibly TRBD1 on 5 matching bases. CDR1 is SGHNT and CDR2 is YENEEA in the germline V gene. V lost 1 base, J lost 3 bases, and 13 bases lay in between. The CDR3 is 15 residues long. The CDR3 DNA follows: TGTGCCAGCAGCTTAGCTGGGGCGCCCCTCTACGAGCAGTACTTC. Translated: CASSLAGAPLYEQYF.

The rearrangement uses TRBV21-1 and TRBJ2-2. TRBV21-1 counts as a pseudogene. This CDR3 is 17 amino acids long. The CDR3 nucleotides are TGTGCCAGCAGCAAAGCATCCCGGGGCTATAACACCGGGGAGCTGTTTTTT. This translates into CASSKASRGYNTGELFF.

This chain uses TRBV19 with TRBJ2-7; D uncertain. There are 14 residues in the CDR3. CDR1 and CDR2 from the germline V gene are LNHDA and SQIVND (reference sequence). The ends were cut back, 6 bases at V and 2 bases at J, with 14 bases in the middle. The CDR3 spells CASSSSDGAYEQYF. The CDR3, as DNA: TGTGCCAGTAGCTCCTCCGACGGAGCCTACGAGCAGTACTTC. Full variable domain (remainder filled in from reference TRBV19 and TRBJ2-7): DGGITQSPKYLFRKEGQNVTLSCEQNLNHDAMYWYRQDPGQGLRLIYYSQIVNDFQKGDIAEGYSVSREKKESFPLTVTSAQKNPTAFYLCASSSSDGAYEQYFGPGTRLTVT.

The CDR3 loop is CASSPGTGSYEQYF. CDR3 coding DNA: TGTGCCAGCTCACCTGGGACAGGGTCCTACGAGCAGTACTTC. The genes are TRBV18 and TRBJ2-7, with TRBD1 identical over 9 bases. Germline CDR1 KGHSH, CDR2 LQKENI. The CDR3 length is 14 residues. J gave up 1 base and V 3 bases, and 1 base lay outside the gene matches.

The chain is built from TRBV6-1 and TRBJ2-5; no firm D call. Germline V gene data show CDR1 as MNHNS and CDR2 as SASEGT. The CDR3 has 13 amino acids. V lost 6 bases, J lost 1 base, and 9 bases lay in between. CDR3 sequence: CASSGFGQETQYF. CDR3 DNA: TGTGCCAGCAGCGGATTTGGCCAAGAGACCCAGTACTTC.

The chain uses TRBV7-9 and TRBJ2-7; D uncertain. CDR1 and CDR2 (germline): SEHNR, FQNEAQ (reference sequence). CDR3 size: 14 residues. V was pared by 1 base and J by 2 bases, with 9 bases between. CDR3 sequence: CASSLEPVTYEQYF. CDR3 nucleotides: TGTGCCAGCAGCTTAGAGCCCGTTACCTACGAGCAGTACTTC.

This clone has more than one count but fewer than ten. This sequence joins TRBV7-2 and TRBJ2-1; TRBD1 matches at 9 bases. The CDR3 spans 14 residues. V shed 3 bases and J 8 bases; nucleotides not matched to a gene: 5. The germline gives CDR1 SGHTA, CDR2 FQGNSA. The CDR3 region is CASSFGTGLYEQFF. DNA for the CDR3: TGTGCCAGCAGCTTCGGGACAGGGCTCTATGAGCAGTTCTTC.

The rearrangement joins TRBV7-2 to TRBJ1-3; D not resolved. The V gene's germline CDR1 is SGHTA and CDR2 FQGNSA. CDR3 length: 14 residues. Trimming removed 2 bases from V and 3 bases from J, with 8 bases in between. CDR3 loop: CASSLYPGGNTIYF. CDR3 bases: TGTGCCAGCAGCTTATATCCAGGTGGAAACACCATATATTTT.